This T cell receptor (beta chain) was obtained from a study of T cell repertoires in cytomegalovirus infection. Study information: HLA-B-restricted CMV epitopes that are well studied were used alongside recently identified HLA-C-restricted ones. Indicated by public TCR beta signatures were CMV infection and matching HLA type.

Study-level findings and limits: Predominance within the ex vivo response was attributable to HLA-C-restricted CMV-specific TCR beta clonotypes. Identification of carriers of CMV plus the relevant HLA was achieved through cumulative public TCR beta family frequency.

In TCRdb, the reads were re-called with MiXCR into one record per CDR3 protein. This sample carries about 570,000 distinct CDR3 sequences, almost 40% of them seen once, and the ten largest clones take 48%. On this clonotype itself: Its antigen remains unknown.

Material: cultured PBMCs, obtained from culture after CMV antigen stimulation. The clonotype comes from a human donor in good health (CMV status not recorded). Some clones in this sample may be carry-over from other donors' samples.

For the CDR3, the DNA is TGTGCCAGCAGCCCAAGCAGGACGGGAGATATGGGTGGCTACACCTTC. This encodes CASSPSRTGDMGGYTF. V gene TRBV7-8 combines with J gene TRBJ1-2, with D unclear. Trimming pared 5 bases from V and 7 bases from J, leaving 23 bases between. CDR3 length equals 16 residues. Germline V gene data show CDR1 as SGHVS and CDR2 as FQNEAQ.